This T cell receptor (beta chain) was observed in a study of shared clonotypes between healthy human individuals. Study-level information: Per donor, CD8 memory used one plate, CD8 naive used two, CD4 memory used three and CD4 naive used three.

The CDR3 runs to 13 residues. CDR1 and CDR2 (germline): SGHTS, YDEGEE. V shed 0 bases and J shed 3 bases, with 7 bases lying between them. Findings and limits, study-wide: A limitation of the genetic and exposure-history diversity represented arose from few donors.

Turning to this clone: The antigen is unknown. The identical CDR3 is also encoded by other nucleotide sequences in the sample.

The donors, healthy adults who were HIV-negative, had experienced no recent acute infections or vaccinations. Each sorted subset replicate got 200 ng genomic DNA, tens of thousands of genomes. The table came from immunoSEQ multiplex PCR; TCRdb's copy has only in-frame clones and leaves some out. The sample has over a million clones, approximately 80% seen once. Sequencing was done on a sample of memory CD4+ T cells from PBMCs. The sample's subset: CD45RA-negative fraction. The sequence was collected from a man aged 18 to 29 in good health. Some clones in this sample may be carry-over from other donors' samples. The chain uses TRBV5-8 and TRBJ2-7; D perhaps matches TRBD2 (5 bases). The CDR3 reads CASSLGGGYEQYF. In DNA form, the CDR3 reads TGTGCCAGCAGCTTGGGCGGAGGCTACGAGCAGTACTTC.